Below, 21 T cell receptor beta chains from the same sample are listed, as sequenced in a study of Graves' ophthalmopathy and Graves' hyperthyroidism. The authors amplified TCR beta CDR3 regions from RNA transcripts. In the first round, RT-PCR was carried out with HTBI primers, and a multiplex PCR formed the second round. TCRdb recomputed calls from the multiplex PCR reads with MiXCR, one row per CDR3 protein. Of about 740,000 distinct CDR3 sequences in the sample, around 40% were seen once. The specimen sequenced was peripheral blood. Receptors were obtained from an adult man with Graves' ophthalmopathy.

V and J are TRBV2 and TRBJ1-6; D not certain. This CDR3 spans 12 amino acids. Germline V gene sequence: CDR1 SNHLY, CDR2 FYNNEI. Deletions cut 3 bases from V and 18 bases from J, with 15 bases between. CDR3 sequence (DNA): TGTGCCAGCAGTGACTGGGAACGGGGATCCCACTTT. Amino acids: CASSDWERGSHF.

Concerning this clonotype itself: Possible read error: a much larger clone is one base away. Lacking the conserved final phenylalanine or tryptophan, this CDR3 likely reflects a read error. The V call is TRBV9, the J call TRBJ1-2, with a tentative D call TRBD1 (6 bases). Trimming removed 4 bases at V and 4 bases at J, with 20 bases between. The CDR3 loop spans 16 amino acids. Germline lookup yields CDR1 SGDLS and CDR2 YYNGEE. Written as DNA, the CDR3 is TGTGCCAGCAGCTCGGCCATACAGGGTTCTAGCTATGGCTACACCTCC. Translation: CASSSAIQGSSYGYTS.

This clonotype was counted once. The junction differs from germline at one of its ends, possibly a read error. The chain joins TRBV10-3 to TRBJ2-7; 14 nucleotides match TRBD2. This CDR3 region has 15 residues. Per the germline V gene, CDR1 is ENHRY and CDR2 is SYGVKD. The CDR3 DNA reads TGTGCCAGCGCGGGACTAGCGGGGGTTTCCTACGAGCAGTACTTT. Translating it yields CASAGLAGVSYEQYF.

This clonotype was recorded only once. The chain recombines TRBV19 with TRBJ1-1; no clear D. Trimming removed 7 bases at V and 1 base at J, with 1 base between. Germline lookup yields CDR1 LNHDA and CDR2 SQIVND (reference sequence). This CDR3 region has 10 residues. The CDR3 coding sequence is TGTGCCAGTAAGAACACTGAAGCTTTCTTT. It specifies CASKNTEAFF.

The V gene is TRBV11-2, the J gene TRBJ2-7, with a tentative D call TRBD2 (5 bases). V lost 1 base and J 0 bases, leaving 19 bases between the germline ends. This CDR3 has 18 amino acids. The germline CDR1 and CDR2 sequences are SGHAT and FQNNGV. The DNA of the CDR3 is TGTGCCAGCAGCTTAGTGCCCCATGGACTCACCGCCTCCTACGAGCAGTACTTC. This sequence encodes CASSLVPHGLTASYEQYF.

The chain recombines TRBV9 with TRBJ1-1; D might be TRBD1 (5 bases). Germline-derived CDR1 and CDR2 are SGDLS and YYNGEE. Deletions cut 5 bases from V and 5 bases from J, with 22 bases between. The CDR3 sequence is 16 residues long. CDR3 in DNA: TGTGCCAGCAGTCAGCCGGGACGGCATAGAGGGACTGAAGCTTTCTTT. This gives the protein CASSQPGRHRGTEAFF.

The sample holds many counts of this clonotype. The chain joins TRBV7-9 to TRBJ1-2, with a possible D match to TRBD1 (6 bases). The ends were cut back, 4 bases at V and 8 bases at J, with 23 bases in the middle. The CDR3 runs to 16 residues. Germline values: CDR1 SEHNR, CDR2 FQNEAQ (reference sequence). The CDR3 is CASSSFSRNRDRGYTF. In DNA form, the CDR3 reads TGTGCCAGCAGCTCCTTTTCTCGTAACAGGGATCGGGGCTACACCTTC.

This clonotype was seen more than once but under ten times. The chain is built from TRBV20-1 and TRBJ2-7, with D possibly being TRBD2 (5 bases). V gave up 1 base and J gave up 3 bases, with 7 bases separating them. The CDR3 has 12 residues. CDR1 is DFQATT, CDR2 SNEGSKA, per germline (reference sequence). The CDR3 loop reads CSARAGIYEQYF. Here the CDR3 DNA reads TGCAGTGCTAGAGCGGGGATCTACGAGCAGTACTTC.

V usage is TRBV24-1 and J usage is TRBJ1-5; D ambiguous. Trimming left V 6 bases short and J 1 base short, with 9 bases between. Per the germline V gene, CDR1 is KGHDR and CDR2 is SFDVKD. This CDR3 spans 14 amino acids. CDR3 coding DNA: TGTGCCACCAGTTCCCGGCAGAGCAATCAGCCCCAGCATTTT. It is translated as CATSSRQSNQPQHF.

This rearrangement joins TRBV2 to TRBJ1-1, with D possibly being TRBD1 (6 bases). The length of the CDR3 is 14 residues. Looked up from germline, CDR1 is SNHLY and CDR2 is FYNNEI. V was trimmed by 6 bases and J by 3 bases, leaving 14 bases between them. The CDR3 region is CASRPRGRDTEAFF. The CDR3 bases are TGTGCCAGCAGACCCAGGGGCCGAGACACTGAAGCTTTCTTT.

This sequence joins TRBV29-1 and TRBJ2-7, with TRBD1 identical over 8 bases. J was trimmed by 9 bases and V by 7 bases; bases with no gene match: 11. This CDR3 region has 12 residues. Germline values: CDR1 SQVTM, CDR2 ANQGSEA. The CDR3 DNA sequence: TGCAGCGGACGAACAGGGGGAGAAAGGCAGTACTTC. This encodes CSGRTGGERQYF.

This clonotype was counted once. This sequence joins TRBV2 and TRBJ2-5; weak D call: TRBD2 (5 bases). V shed 5 bases and J shed 2 bases, with 12 bases lying between them. Looked up from germline, CDR1 is SNHLY and CDR2 is FYNNEI. The CDR3 runs 14 residues. The CDR3 region has the DNA TGTGCCAGCAGTTATATCCGGGAACAAGAGACCCAGTACTTC. It yields the protein CASSYIREQETQYF.

A few counts support this clonotype. This chain uses TRBV20-1 with TRBJ1-4, with D possibly TRBD1 on 5 matching bases. Germline V gene sequence: CDR1 DFQATT, CDR2 SNEGSKA (reference sequence). The CDR3 runs to 14 residues. With 1 base removed from V and 4 bases from J, the gap between germline ends came to 10 bases. The CDR3 region is CSARGSGNNEKLFF. For the CDR3, the DNA is TGCAGTGCTAGAGGATCAGGGAATAATGAAAAACTGTTTTTT.

On this clonotype itself: A much larger clone differs by one base, so this may be a read error. The rearrangement uses TRBV5-6 and TRBJ2-5; weak D call: TRBD1 (7 bases). CDR1 SGHDT and CDR2 YYEEEE come from the germline V gene. The CDR3 contains 13 residues. CDR3 nucleotide sequence: TGTGCCAGCAGCTTGACAGGGGAGGCGACCCAGCACTTC. Amino acid sequence: CASSLTGEATQHF.

This clonotype was recorded many times. V usage is TRBV5-8 and J usage is TRBJ1-2, with D tentatively TRBD1 (6 bases). V was shortened by 0 bases and J by 8 bases, with 14 bases between the two germline ends. The CDR3 contains 14 residues. Germline-derived CDR1 and CDR2 are SGHTS and YDEGEE. The CDR3 sequence: CASSLGGPGPGYTF. The CDR3, as DNA: TGTGCCAGCAGCTTGGGGGGGCCAGGGCCCGGCTACACCTTC.

V is TRBV11-2 and J is TRBJ2-5; 12 positions match TRBD1. V lost 5 bases, J lost 1 base, and 5 bases stayed unmatched. The CDR3 totals 16 residues. The germline V gene has CDR1 SGHAT and CDR2 FQNNGV. The CDR3: CASSAGQGAFQETQYF. The CDR3 region has the DNA TGTGCCAGCAGCGCGGGACAGGGGGCATTCCAAGAGACCCAGTACTTC. The variable domain in full, with the rest retrieved from reference TRBV11-2 and TRBJ2-5, is EAGVAQSPRYKIIEKRQSVAFWCNPISGHATLYWYQQILGQGPKLLIQFQNNGVVDDSQLPKDRFSAERLKGVDSTLKIQPAKLEDSAVYLCASSAGQGAFQETQYFGPGTRLLVL.

On this clonotype: This may be a read error: a much more frequent sequence differs by one nucleotide. The rearrangement joins TRBV29-1 to TRBJ1-1, with D maybe TRBD1 (5 bases). Germline CDR1 and CDR2: SQVTM and ANQGSEA. The CDR3 has 13 residues. CDR3 bases: TGCGGCGTTGAAGATCAGATAGGGGTAGGAGCTTTCTTT. It encodes CGVEDQIGVGAFF.

This chain uses TRBV7-3 with TRBJ2-7; 10 bases fit TRBD1. Germline V gives CDR1 SGHTA, CDR2 FQGTGA. The CDR3 has 15 residues. Unmatched junction bases numbered 11, after V lost 5 bases and J lost 7 bases. CDR3 region: CASSPTDRGDNEQYF. The DNA for the CDR3 is TGTGCCAGCAGCCCTACGGACAGGGGGGACAATGAGCAGTACTTC.

This clonotype occurred a few times. The chain recombines TRBV25-1 with TRBJ2-1, with D possibly being TRBD1 (6 bases). Germline CDR1 MGHDK, CDR2 SYGVNS. Trimming stripped 6 bases from V and 4 bases from J, with 16 bases between. The CDR3 consists of 15 residues. CDR3 region: CASSQTGTPYNEQFF. CDR3 nucleotide sequence: TGTGCCAGCAGCCAAACAGGGACCCCATACAATGAGCAGTTCTTC.

This clonotype appeared many times. The rearrangement uses TRBV12-3 or TRBV12-4 and TRBJ1-1; 9 bases are shared with TRBD1. V dropped 10 bases and J dropped 3; count of bases not matched to a gene: 3. This CDR3 spans 12 amino acids. CDR3 bases: TGTGCCACGACAGGGGGGGACACTGAAGCTTTCTTT. It is translated as CATTGGDTEAFF.

Notes on this clonotype: The junction departs from the called germline gene at one end, perhaps through a read error. The chain has TRBV10-1 and TRBJ1-6, with TRBD1 matching 7 bases. Germline-derived CDR1 and CDR2 are WNHNN and SYGVQD (reference sequence). CDR3 length equals 14 residues. As DNA, the CDR3 is TGTGCCAGCGGTGACCGACAGGGTAATTCACCCCTCCACTTT. It specifies CASGDRQGNSPLHF.